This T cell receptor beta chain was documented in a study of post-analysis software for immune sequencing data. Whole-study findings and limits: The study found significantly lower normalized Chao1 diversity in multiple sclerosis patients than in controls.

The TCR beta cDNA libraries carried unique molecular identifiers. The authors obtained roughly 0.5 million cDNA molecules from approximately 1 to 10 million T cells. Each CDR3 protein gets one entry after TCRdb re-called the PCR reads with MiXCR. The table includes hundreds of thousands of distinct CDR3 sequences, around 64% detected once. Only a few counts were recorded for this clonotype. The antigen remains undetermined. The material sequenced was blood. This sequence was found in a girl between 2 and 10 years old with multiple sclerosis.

The CDR3 spells CSARLINYNEQFF. CDR3 in DNA: TGCAGCGCCCGGCTCATCAACTACAATGAGCAGTTCTTC. V gene TRBV29-1 combines with J gene TRBJ2-1; D call uncertain. The germline V gene has CDR1 SQVTM and CDR2 ANQGSEA. This CDR3 is built from 13 residues. Trimming shortened V by 7 bases and J by 3 bases, and 13 bases separated the two germline ends.